Each of the 29 T cell receptor beta chains below was sequenced from the same sample in a study of CD8+ T cells in alopecia areata. The sequencing template was cDNA reverse transcribed from extracted RNA. TCRdb's copy holds only in-frame clones and misses some; the assay was immunoSEQ multiplex PCR. In the table there are 150,000 to 200,000 clones, about 63% of which are singletons. The starting material was CD4+ T cells sorted from blood, obtained at week 0. These receptors originate from a human donor with alopecia areata.

The CDR3 protein is CSATGGSGYGYTF. The CDR3 DNA reads as TGCAGCGCCACAGGGGGCTCTGGTTATGGCTACACCTTC. V gene TRBV29-1 combines with J gene TRBJ1-2, with 9 bases aligning to TRBD1. This CDR3 has 13 amino acids. V was pared by 7 bases and J by 5 bases, with 8 bases of the junction left unmatched. Germline V CDR1 and CDR2: SQVTM, ANQGSEA.

This clone has only a few counts. The V gene is TRBV5-1, the J gene TRBJ1-4; D is uncertain. CDR1 is SGHRS and CDR2 is YFSETQ in the germline V gene. Trimming shortened V by 2 bases and J by 2 bases, and 13 bases separated the two germline ends. This CDR3 has 16 amino acids. CDR3 in amino acids: CASSLAPPGTNEKLFF. Written as DNA, the CDR3 is TGCGCCAGCAGCTTAGCGCCTCCGGGGACTAATGAAAAACTGTTTTTT.

Details on this clone: Other DNA sequences in the same sample also yield this CDR3. This chain uses TRBV5-1 with TRBJ2-2; D gene unclear. CDR3 length: 14 residues. Germline CDR1 and CDR2: SGHRS and YFSETQ. The V end was cut by 0 bases, the J end by 5 bases, with 8 bases between. The CDR3 sequence is CASSLAAGTGELFF. CDR3 in DNA: TGCGCCAGCAGCTTGGCCGCAGGAACCGGGGAGCTGTTTTTT.

The J gene is TRBJ2-7, the V gene TRBV29-1; 11 nucleotides line up with TRBD1. The ends lost 5 bases at V and 0 bases at J; junction bases unmatched: 6. The germline V gene encodes CDR1 SQVTM and CDR2 ANQGSEA. The CDR3 is 15 amino acids. CDR3 region: CSVRGTGGSSYEQYF. CDR3 nucleotide sequence: TGCAGCGTTCGGGGGACAGGGGGGAGCTCCTACGAGCAGTACTTC.

The chain is built from TRBV30 and TRBJ2-5, with D tentatively TRBD1 (6 bases). CDR3 length: 12 residues. Trimming shortened V by 4 bases and J by 2 bases, and 8 bases separated the two germline ends. Germline V gene lookup returns CDR1 GTSNPN and CDR2 SVGIG (reference sequence). CDR3 region: CAWKTGQETQYF. The CDR3 DNA reads TGTGCCTGGAAGACAGGACAAGAGACCCAGTACTTC.

The chain carries TRBV29-1 and TRBJ2-3, with D possibly matching TRBD1 (5 bases). CDR1 and CDR2 (germline): SQVTM, ANQGSEA. The CDR3 spans 12 residues. Trimming took 7 bases from V and 1 from J, leaving 9 bases between them. CDR3 DNA: TGCAGCGACGAAGGGGGCACAGATACGCAGTATTTT. Translated, it gives CSDEGGTDTQYF.

This clone has a handful of counts. The rearrangement links TRBV11-2 to TRBJ1-1; D perhaps matches TRBD1 (6 bases). The CDR3 consists of 15 residues. V gave up 4 bases and J gave up 2 bases, with 14 bases separating them. Looked up from germline, CDR1 is SGHAT and CDR2 is FQNNGV. The CDR3 DNA is TGTGCCAGCAGCTCAGGGGCCGGACCTAACACTGAAGCTTTCTTT. Translating gives CASSSGAGPNTEAFF. Drawing the rest from reference TRBV11-2 and TRBJ1-1, the complete variable domain is EAGVAQSPRYKIIEKRQSVAFWCNPISGHATLYWYQQILGQGPKLLIQFQNNGVVDDSQLPKDRFSAERLKGVDSTLKIQPAKLEDSAVYLCASSSGAGPNTEAFFGQGTRLTVV.

V usage is TRBV5-1 and J usage is TRBJ2-7; perhaps TRBD1 as D (6 bases). Deletions cut 0 bases from V and 1 base from J, with 8 bases between. The CDR3 runs 14 residues. CDR1 SGHRS and CDR2 YFSETQ come from the germline V gene. CDR3 bases: TGCGCCAGCAGCTTGGGACAGGCTTCCTACGAGCAGTACTTC. Translation gives CASSLGQASYEQYF. The full variable domain, rest sourced from reference TRBV5-1 and TRBJ2-7, is KAGVTQTPRYLIKTRGQQVTLSCSPISGHRSVSWYQQTPGQGLQFLFEYFSETQRNKGNFPGRFSGRQFSNSRSEMNVSTLELGDSALYLCASSLGQASYEQYFGPGTRLTVT.

Comment on this clone: It is likely a read error, because the conserved phenylalanine at the end of the CDR3 is missing. No DNA is shown, since the ends of the CDR3 on it are uncertain; the CDR3 is the one TCRdb lists. CDR3: CAWDSYPYWGV. J is TRBJ2-3 and V is TRBV30; the D call of TRBD1 is as the table states it, not checked on the DNA. Counting both end residues, the CDR3 totals 11 amino acids. Per the germline V gene, CDR1 is GTSNPN and CDR2 is SVGIG (reference sequence).

This chain links TRBV29-1 with TRBJ2-7; a weak D match, TRBD2 (6 bases). The CDR3 consists of 16 residues. Germline assignment: CDR1 SQVTM and CDR2 ANQGSEA. V lost 3 bases, J lost 2 bases, and 20 bases lay in between. The CDR3 region is CSVEDTPGRGTYEQYF. CDR3 coding DNA: TGCAGCGTTGAGGACACCCCCGGTCGGGGGACCTACGAGCAGTACTTC.

This chain links TRBV30 with TRBJ2-5; weak D call: TRBD2 (6 bases). Germline CDR1 and CDR2: GTSNPN and SVGIG (reference sequence). The CDR3 loop spans 14 amino acids. V gave up 4 bases and J gave up 5 bases, with 17 bases separating them. CDR3 sequence: CAWTKSTRRETQYF. Here the CDR3 DNA reads TGTGCCTGGACCAAATCGACTAGAAGGGAGACCCAGTACTTC. The variable domain in full, with the rest retrieved from reference TRBV30 and TRBJ2-5, is SQTIHQWPATLVQPVGSPLSLECTVEGTSNPNLYWYRQAAGRGLQLLFYSVGIGQISSEVPQNLSASRPQDRQFILSSKKLLLSDSGFYLCAWTKSTRRETQYFGPGTRLLVL.

Concerning this clone: A junction end diverges from the germline sequence, so it may reflect a read error. The V gene is TRBV30, the J gene TRBJ2-6, with D hard to call. This CDR3 comprises 13 residues. Germline values: CDR1 GTSNPN, CDR2 SVGIG (reference sequence). The chain's CDR3 is CAWKNSGANVLTF. The DNA of the CDR3 is TGTGCATGGAAGAACTCTGGGGCCAACGTCCTGACTTTC.

A single count supports this clone. The chain combines TRBV6-5 with TRBJ1-5, with D possibly being TRBD1 (6 bases). Deletions cut 5 bases from V and 6 bases from J, with 11 bases between. The CDR3 sequence is 13 residues long. Germline CDR1 reads MNHEY; CDR2 reads SVGAGI. The CDR3 DNA follows: TGTGCCAGCAGTACAGGGTGGACTCAGCCCCAGCATTTT. Amino acids: CASSTGWTQPQHF.

The rearrangement joins TRBV14 to TRBJ1-6; D unclear. Trimming took 0 bases from V and 10 from J, leaving 13 bases between them. Germline values: CDR1 SGHDN, CDR2 FVKESK. The CDR3 spans 15 residues. The CDR3 loop is CASSQDNNVYSPLHF. The DNA of the CDR3 is TGTGCCAGCAGCCAAGATAATAACGTGTACTCACCCCTCCACTTT.

This CDR3 is CASSPNRGPYEQYF. The CDR3 coding sequence is TGTGCCAGCAGTCCTAACAGGGGGCCATACGAGCAGTACTTC. This rearrangement joins TRBV7-9 to TRBJ2-7, with 9 bases fitting TRBD1. J gave up 4 bases and V 6 bases, and 7 bases lay outside the gene matches. CDR1 is SEHNR and CDR2 is FQNEAQ in the germline V gene (reference sequence). The CDR3 consists of 14 residues.

The gene calls are TRBV12-5 and TRBJ2-2; TRBD1 might be the D (5 bases). CDR3 length: 14 residues. The germline V and J ends were trimmed by 5 bases and 1 base, with 8 bases remaining between them. The V gene's germline CDR1 is LGHNT and CDR2 FRNRAP. CDR3 in DNA: TGTGCTAGTGGTCAGCAGGGGAACACCGGGGAGCTGTTTTTT. Protein: CASGQQGNTGELFF.

The chain carries TRBV30 and TRBJ1-1; D not certain. V was cut by 4 bases and J by 3 bases, with 6 bases left in between. The CDR3 runs 11 residues. Germline V gene lookup returns CDR1 GTSNPN and CDR2 SVGIG (reference sequence). The CDR3 region is CAWKADTEAFF. Here the CDR3 DNA reads TGTGCCTGGAAAGCGGACACTGAAGCTTTCTTT. Looking up the rest from reference TRBV30 and TRBJ1-1 gives the full variable domain: SQTIHQWPATLVQPVGSPLSLECTVEGTSNPNLYWYRQAAGRGLQLLFYSVGIGQISSEVPQNLSASRPQDRQFILSSKKLLLSDSGFYLCAWKADTEAFFGQGTRLTVV.

This clone came up a few times. The chain employs TRBV29-1 and TRBJ1-1; D might be TRBD1 (6 bases). Trimming cost V 4 bases and J 10 bases, with 13 bases left between them. Germline V gene lookup returns CDR1 SQVTM and CDR2 ANQGSEA. The CDR3 spans 11 residues. CDR3 DNA: TGCAGCGTTGGAGAACAGGGTGCAGCTTTCTTT. Its translation is CSVGEQGAAFF.

This clone was picked up a small number of times. At one end the junction does not follow the germline gene, possibly because of a read error. This chain connects TRBV6-1 to TRBJ2-6, with 8 positions matching TRBD1. This CDR3 contains 17 residues. The germline CDR1 and CDR2 sequences are MNHNS and SASEGT. The CDR3 DNA reads TGTGCCATCAGTGAGTCGCAGGGGGCGGCTGGGGCCAACGTCCTGACTTTC. It translates to CAISESQGAAGANVLTF.

This rearrangement joins TRBV4-1 to TRBJ2-5, with D tentatively TRBD2 (6 bases). Germline V gene sequence: CDR1 MGHRA, CDR2 YSYEKL. The CDR3 spans 16 residues. V shed 2 bases and J shed 2 bases, with 15 bases lying between them. In DNA form, the CDR3 reads TGCGCCAGCAGCCAACTTTTTAGCGGAGAGCAAGAGACCCAGTACTTC. This encodes CASSQLFSGEQETQYF.

A word on this clone: At one boundary the junction diverges from the germline segment, which might be a read error. J is TRBJ1-2 and V is TRBV4-1; D is ambiguous. The CDR3 length is 12 residues. Germline V CDR1 and CDR2: MGHRA, YSYEKL. In nucleotides, the CDR3 is TGCACCAGCAGCCAAGAGGACTATGGCTACACCTTC. The encoded protein is CTSSQEDYGYTF.

The CDR3 protein is CSATGVGELFF. The CDR3 DNA reads TGCAGCGCAACAGGGGTCGGGGAGCTGTTTTTT. V is TRBV29-1 and J is TRBJ2-2; 7 bases align to TRBD1. Germline V gene data show CDR1 as SQVTM and CDR2 as ANQGSEA. V dropped 7 bases and J dropped 7; count of bases not matched to a gene: 3. This CDR3 is built from 11 residues.

The chain couples TRBV6-5 to TRBJ1-4; possible D gene TRBD1, 6 bases. Germline V lookup: CDR1 MNHEY, CDR2 SVGAGI. CDR3 length: 14 residues. The V gene lost 10 bases and the J gene lost 4 bases, with 16 bases spanning the gap. CDR3 bases: TGTGCCACCTCCCGGACAGCCTTTAATGAAAAACTGTTTTTT. Its protein product is CATSRTAFNEKLFF.

This sequence joins TRBV2 and TRBJ1-6; D is unclear. Deletions cut 1 base from V and 7 bases from J, with 8 bases between. The V gene's germline CDR1 is SNHLY and CDR2 FYNNEI. CDR3 length equals 14 residues. The CDR3 DNA reads as TGTGCCAGCAGTGAAGGGACCTCCAATTCACCCCTCCACTTT. This encodes CASSEGTSNSPLHF.

This clone was seen a handful of times. The chain links TRBV7-9 to TRBJ2-7; 7 nucleotides agree with TRBD1. CDR1 is SEHNR, CDR2 FQNEAQ, per germline (reference sequence). This CDR3 spans 13 amino acids. Trimming removed 3 bases from V and 2 bases from J; junction bases left unmatched: 1. CDR3 nucleotides: TGTGCCAGCAGCTTTACAGGGGCCTACGAGCAGTACTTC. Amino acid sequence: CASSFTGAYEQYF.

The J gene is TRBJ2-1, the V gene TRBV9; D gene unclear. The CDR3 length is 11 residues. Germline-derived CDR1 and CDR2 are SGDLS and YYNGEE. V gave up 7 bases and J gave up 12 bases, with 14 bases separating them. CDR3 nucleotide sequence: TGTGCCAGCGCAGAGGAAGATGTGCAGTTCTTC. Its protein is CASAEEDVQFF.

The V and J genes are TRBV30 and TRBJ1-5; maybe TRBD1 (5 bases). Germline CDR1 is GTSNPN and CDR2 is SVGIG (reference sequence). Between the trimmed V and J ends, which lost 3 bases and 0 bases, there was a span of 15 bases. This CDR3 has 16 amino acids. This CDR3 reads CAWSAAGRGSNQPQHF. The CDR3 DNA reads as TGTGCCTGGAGCGCTGCCGGGAGGGGTAGCAATCAGCCCCAGCATTTT.

This clone was counted only a few times. The V gene is TRBV19, the J gene TRBJ2-4; 7 bases map to TRBD1. The CDR3 is 14 residues long. V shed 3 bases and J 1 base; nucleotides not matched to a gene: 0. In germline, CDR1 is LNHDA, CDR2 SQIVND (reference sequence). The CDR3 nucleotides are TGTGCCAGTAGTATGGACAGGGCCAAAAACATTCAGTACTTC. Its protein product is CASSMDRAKNIQYF.

In its sample, this clone was seen a few times. In DNA, the CDR3 is TGTGCCAGCAGCTCCTCTTTAACTCGAGGGATATACACCTTC. Encoded protein: CASSSSLTRGIYTF. The chain uses TRBV7-9 and TRBJ1-2; D remains unclear. The CDR3 is 14 amino acids. Germline CDR1 SEHNR, CDR2 FQNEAQ (reference sequence). The V gene lost 4 bases and the J gene lost 11 bases, with 20 bases spanning the gap. Drawing the rest from reference TRBV7-9 and TRBJ1-2, the complete variable domain is DTGVSQNPRHKITKRGQNVTFRCDPISEHNRLYWYRQTLGQGPEFLTYFQNEAQLEKSRLLSDRFSAERPKGSFSTLEIQRTEQGDSAMYLCASSSSLTRGIYTFGSGTRLTVV.